The 25 T cell receptor beta chains given below trace back to one sample, sequenced in a study of T cells in women clearing cervical HPV infection. Sequenced by immunoSEQ multiplex PCR; TCRdb stores in-frame clones only, minus some. The table lists 25,000 to 35,000 clones, with 20% to 25% in the top ten. The sequenced sample consisted of blood buffy coat. The receptors were gathered from a woman between 18 and 70 years old with a cervical HPV16 infection that either progressed to CIN3+ or cleared (not recorded which).

Details on this clone: The read falls 3 residues short of the CDR3 end, and the missing part is taken from the germline J gene. V and J are TRBV7-9 and TRBJ2-7, with D possibly matching TRBD1 (6 bases). Trimming removed 4 bases from V and 3 bases from J, with 16 bases in between. This CDR3 contains 15 residues. Germline CDR1 SEHNR, CDR2 FQNEAQ (reference sequence). Incomplete CDR3 DNA: TGTGCCAGCAGCTCAGCAGACAGGACTGTCTACGAG. Its translation is CASSSADRTVYE. The whole CDR3 sequence reads CASSSADRTVYEQYF. Drawing the rest from reference TRBV7-9 and TRBJ2-7, the complete variable domain is DTGVSQNPRHKITKRGQNVTFRCDPISEHNRLYWYRQTLGQGPEFLTYFQNEAQLEKSRLLSDRFSAERPKGSFSTLEIQRTEQGDSAMYLCASSSADRTVYEQYFGPGTRLTVT.

For this clone: The read ends 3 residues early relative to the CDR3; the germline J gene fills the gap. The chain recombines TRBV11-2 with TRBJ2-5, with TRBD2 matching over 10 bases. This CDR3 has 15 residues. The V gene end was trimmed by 3 bases and the J gene end by 3 bases; junction bases not matched to a gene: 4. CDR1 and CDR2 from the germline V gene are SGHAT and FQNNGV. This CDR3 is CASSFSGRAEETQYF. The covered CDR3 bases are TGTGCCAGCAGCTTCAGCGGGAGGGCCGAAGAGACC.

As regards this clone: The CDR3 extends 3 residues past the end of the read, so its final part is completed from the germline J gene. V and J are TRBV6-1 and TRBJ2-7, with 11 bases matching TRBD2. The length of the CDR3 is 16 residues. Germline CDR1 reads MNHNS; CDR2 reads SASEGT. The V gene end was trimmed by 2 bases and the J gene end by 1 base; junction bases not matched to a gene: 4. The part of the CDR3 DNA that was read is TGTGCCAGCAGTGAACTAGCGGGAGGCGTTTCCTACGAG. Translated, it gives CASSELAGGVSYE. The entire CDR3 protein is CASSELAGGVSYEQYF.

Comments on this clone: The CDR3 goes on 3 residues after the read ends, and that part is filled in from the germline J gene. This chain joins TRBV19 and TRBJ1-2; possible D gene TRBD1, 5 bases. The CDR3 has 13 residues. The germline V gene has CDR1 LNHDA and CDR2 SQIVND (reference sequence). This chain's CDR3 is CASSIQGGNDYTF. The CDR3 bases that were read are TGTGCCAGTAGTATCCAGGGTGGCAATGAC.

On this clone itself: The read comes to an end 3 residues before the CDR3 does, leaving the germline J gene to fill in the end. The V call is TRBV2, the J call TRBJ1-2; the D is unclear. Trimming shortened V by 3 bases and J by 4 bases, and 15 bases separated the two germline ends. Germline V lookup: CDR1 SNHLY, CDR2 FYNNEI. CDR3 size: 15 residues. The CDR3 DNA, read in part, is TGTGCCAGCAGTGACCAGATCGGGTTAGGCTATGGC. Translating it yields CASSDQIGLGYG. The CDR3 as a whole reads CASSDQIGLGYGYTF.

Points on this clone: Read data end 3 residues before the CDR3 end; the end is taken from the germline J gene. The chain has TRBV18 and TRBJ2-2; D not resolved. The CDR3 covers 15 residues. Germline lookup yields CDR1 KGHSH and CDR2 LQKENI. The V gene lost 6 bases and the J gene lost 6 bases, with 17 bases spanning the gap. CDR3 bases read: TGTGCCAGCTCCGAAGGTCCCACCATCCCCGGGGAG. Translating gives CASSEGPTIPGE. The complete CDR3 sequence is CASSEGPTIPGELFF.

The covered CDR3 bases are TGTGCCTGGAGTAAGGGACAAAGTGGGATT. Amino acid sequence: CAWSKGQSGI. The whole CDR3 protein reads CAWSKGQSGIQYF. This chain joins TRBV30 and TRBJ2-4; D possibly corresponds to TRBD1 (6 bases). The missing CDR3 end, 3 residues past where the read stops, is filled in from the germline J gene. The CDR3 is made up of 13 amino acids. Germline V gene lookup returns CDR1 GTSNPN and CDR2 SVGIG (reference sequence).

In the case of this clone: The read halts 3 residues ahead of the CDR3 end, with the missing end drawn from the germline J gene. The chain couples TRBV6-1 to TRBJ1-1; 7 nucleotides agree with TRBD1. This CDR3 is 16 amino acids long. Germline-derived CDR1 and CDR2 are MNHNS and SASEGT. Germline trimming cut 4 bases from V and 1 base from J; bases unmatched to any gene: 9. The CDR3 sequence: CASSVHRGGTNTEAFF. The DNA read from the CDR3 is TGTGCCAGCAGTGTACACAGGGGAGGGACGAACACTGAA.

Details on this clone: The missing CDR3 end, 3 residues past where the read stops, is filled in from the germline J gene. The J gene is TRBJ1-1, the V gene TRBV5-1, with TRBD1 matching over 7 bases. Unmatched junction bases numbered 9, after V lost 5 bases and J lost 5 bases. The CDR3 is made up of 14 amino acids. In germline, CDR1 is SGHRS, CDR2 YFSETQ. The CDR3 DNA, read in part, is TGCGCCAGCAGAGCCCTACAGGGGAGGACTGAA. This encodes CASRALQGRTE. The CDR3, in full, reads CASRALQGRTEAFF.

Concerning this clone: The CDR3 end lies 3 residues beyond the end of the read and is filled in from the germline J gene. The chain couples TRBV20-1 to TRBJ2-3, with 7 bases that match TRBD2. The germline gives CDR1 DFQATT, CDR2 SNEGSKA (reference sequence). J was trimmed by 1 base and V by 5 bases; bases with no gene match: 6. The CDR3 has 14 amino acids. CDR3: CSASGLRGTDTQYF. The CDR3 DNA, read in part, is TGCAGTGCTTCGGGACTACGGGGCACAGATACG.

To note about this clone: The DNA ends 3 residues before the CDR3 does, and the rest of the CDR3 is filled in from the germline J gene. The chain combines TRBV7-3 with TRBJ2-7, with 7 bases matching TRBD1. CDR1 is SGHTA, CDR2 FQGTGA, per germline. CDR3 size: 13 residues. V trimming: 5 bases; J trimming: 6 bases; junction bases outside the gene matches: 7. The CDR3 is CASSPSPGGEQYF. CDR3 DNA (partial): TGTGCCAGCAGCCCCTCCCCAGGGGGCGAG. The full variable domain, rest sourced from reference TRBV7-3 and TRBJ2-7, is GAGVSQTPSNKVTEKGKYVELRCDPISGHTALYWYRQSLGQGPEFLIYFQGTGAADDSGLPNDRFFAVRPEGSVSTLKIQRTERGDSAVYLCASSPSPGGEQYFGPGTRLTVT.

As for this clone: The read is 3 residues too short to cover the CDR3 end, so that end is filled in from the germline J gene. The chain joins TRBV10-2 to TRBJ2-2, with 10 positions matching TRBD2. The V segment lost 8 bases and the J segment 6 bases; nucleotides outside the gene matches: 18. CDR1 is WSHSY and CDR2 is SAAADI in the germline V gene. The CDR3 has 18 amino acids. CDR3 amino acids: CASSPEREGPLEAGELFF. CDR3 DNA, as far as it was read: TGCGCCAGCTCCCCGGAGCGGGAGGGCCCTCTGGAAGCCGGGGAG.

Notes on this clone: Read data end 3 residues before the CDR3 end; the end is taken from the germline J gene. The rearrangement uses TRBV2 and TRBJ1-4, with a possible D match to TRBD1 (6 bases). This CDR3 contains 13 residues. V was shortened by 6 bases and J by 8 bases, with 13 bases between the two germline ends. CDR1 and CDR2 (germline): SNHLY, FYNNEI. CDR3 amino acids: CASRPGQSEKLFF. CDR3 bases read: TGTGCCAGCAGGCCTGGACAGTCCGAAAAA. The variable domain in full, completed from reference TRBV2 and TRBJ1-4, reads EPEVTQTPSHQVTQMGQEVILRCVPISNHLYFYWYRQILGQKVEFLVSFYNNEISEKSEIFDDQFSVERPDGSNFTLKIRSTKLEDSAMYFCASRPGQSEKLFFGSGTQLSVL.

As for this clone: Read data end 3 residues before the CDR3 end; the end is taken from the germline J gene. V and J are TRBV2 and TRBJ1-5, with TRBD1 as a possible D gene (6 bases). V was cut by 7 bases and J by 1 base, with 11 bases left in between. CDR3 length: 14 amino acids. The germline CDR1 and CDR2 sequences are SNHLY and FYNNEI. The sequenced CDR3 bases are TGTGCCAGCACCGAGGGGGACAGCAATCAGCCC. Protein sequence: CASTEGDSNQP. The whole CDR3 reads CASTEGDSNQPQHF.

A word on this clone: The read ends 3 residues early relative to the CDR3; the germline J gene fills the gap. This chain joins TRBV4-1 and TRBJ2-7, with TRBD1 matching 7 bases. J lost 0 bases, V lost 3 bases, and 8 bases had no gene match. CDR3 length equals 16 residues. Per the germline V gene, CDR1 is MGHRA and CDR2 is YSYEKL. The CDR3 sequence is CASSHASAGGSYEQYF. The CDR3 DNA, read in part, is TGCGCCAGCAGCCACGCTTCGGCAGGGGGCTCCTACGAG.

Worth noting for this clone: The observed sequence ends 3 residues before the CDR3 terminus, with the missing tail filled in from the germline J gene. J is TRBJ1-1 and V is TRBV5-5; 8 bases line up with TRBD1. Germline CDR1 reads SGHKS; CDR2 reads YYEKEE (reference sequence). V gave up 5 bases and J gave up 1 base; unmatched junction bases: 4. The CDR3 covers 14 residues. Incomplete CDR3 DNA: TGTGCCAGCAGGTCTGGGACAGGGAACACTGAA. Encoded protein: CASRSGTGNTE. The complete CDR3 reads CASRSGTGNTEAFF.

Comments on this clone: The CDR3 goes on 3 residues after the read ends, and that part is filled in from the germline J gene. The chain couples TRBV2 to TRBJ1-5; D remains unclear. Looked up from germline, CDR1 is SNHLY and CDR2 is FYNNEI. The CDR3 totals 13 residues. Trimming left V 11 bases short and J 0 bases short, with 11 bases between. The CDR3 sequence: CACQQDSNQPQHF. The sequenced CDR3 bases are TGTGCCTGTCAGCAGGATAGCAATCAGCCC.

Regarding this clone: The CDR3 end falls 3 residues outside the read, so it is completed with the germline J gene. The chain employs TRBV18 and TRBJ2-7, with TRBD2 matching 8 bases. The CDR3 is 13 amino acids. Germline-derived CDR1 and CDR2 are KGHSH and LQKENI. V gave up 3 bases and J gave up 3 bases; unmatched junction bases: 1. The CDR3 reads CASSPGTSYEQYF. The covered CDR3 bases are TGTGCCAGCTCACCTGGGACTAGCTACGAG.

About this clone: The CDR3 goes on 3 residues after the read ends, and that part is filled in from the germline J gene. The chain has TRBV20-1 and TRBJ2-4, with no clear D. The CDR3 extends over 13 amino acids. V lost 3 bases and J lost 0, with 6 bases in between. Germline CDR1 DFQATT, CDR2 SNEGSKA (reference sequence). CDR3 DNA, as far as it was read: TGCAGTGCTAGGTCCAGAGCCAAAAACATT. Protein sequence: CSARSRAKNI. The whole CDR3 is CSARSRAKNIQYF.

In the case of this clone: This sample also contains other DNA sequences that code for the same CDR3. CDR3: CASSLGGRTQETQYF. The sequenced CDR3 bases are TGTGCCAGCAGCTTGGGGGGTCGGACACAAGAGACC. This sequence joins TRBV5-8 and TRBJ2-5; D is perhaps TRBD1 (5 bases). The read is 3 residues too short to cover the CDR3 end, so that end is filled in from the germline J gene. CDR1 and CDR2 (germline): SGHTS, YDEGEE. V was clipped by 0 bases and J by 2 bases, with 11 bases between them. The length of the CDR3 is 15 residues.

As to this clone: The missing CDR3 end, 3 residues past where the read stops, is filled in from the germline J gene. V gene TRBV4-1 combines with J gene TRBJ1-4, with a weak D call TRBD1 (6 bases). Trimming cost V 1 base and J 8 bases, with 20 bases left between them. The CDR3 consists of 17 residues. Germline CDR1 MGHRA, CDR2 YSYEKL. The CDR3 region is CASSQGPDRPKGEKLFF. The CDR3 bases that were read are TGCGCCAGCAGCCAAGGCCCGGACAGACCGAAGGGCGAAAAA.

Of note for this clone: The sequenced fragment ends 3 residues before the CDR3 boundary, so the rest is inferred from the germline J gene. The chain is built from TRBV5-8 and TRBJ2-1; the D is unclear. In germline, CDR1 is SGHTS, CDR2 YDEGEE. CDR3 length: 14 amino acids. The V and J ends lost 4 bases and 4 bases respectively, with 12 bases between them. The CDR3 spells CASSQGSDYNEQFF. CDR3 DNA (partial): TGTGCCAGCAGCCAAGGGTCCGATTACAATGAG.

About this clone itself: The read stops 3 residues short of the end of the CDR3; the missing end is completed from the germline J gene. The chain recombines TRBV20-1 with TRBJ2-3; the D gene is possibly TRBD2 (7 bases). V was trimmed by 6 bases and J by 4 bases, leaving 17 bases between them. Germline V lookup: CDR1 DFQATT, CDR2 SNEGSKA (reference sequence). The CDR3 sequence is 14 residues long. This CDR3 reads CSAEHGGAPDTQYF. CDR3 DNA (partial): TGCAGTGCCGAGCATGGGGGGGCCCCAGATACG.

A remark on this clone: The read is 3 residues too short to cover the CDR3 end, so that end is filled in from the germline J gene. This chain uses TRBV24-1 with TRBJ2-2, with 7 bases lining up with TRBD2. The germline V gene has CDR1 KGHDR and CDR2 SFDVKD. V was pared by 8 bases and J by 0 bases, with 5 bases of the junction left unmatched. The CDR3 loop spans 15 amino acids. CDR3 DNA (partial): TGTGCCACCACCGGTACTAGCGCGAACACCGGGGAG. This codes for CATTGTSANTGE. The whole CDR3 is CATTGTSANTGELFF.

Regarding this clone: The sequenced fragment ends 3 residues before the CDR3 boundary, so the rest is inferred from the germline J gene. The chain carries TRBV5-1 and TRBJ2-3; 11 bases line up with TRBD2. The CDR3 covers 16 residues. Germline V gene sequence: CDR1 SGHRS, CDR2 YFSETQ. The CDR3 reads CASSPGTSGHQETQYF. The CDR3 bases that were read are TGCGCCAGCAGCCCAGGGACTAGCGGTCATCAAGAGACG.